This T cell receptor (beta chain) was sequenced during a study of identical twins. Unique molecular identifiers were in the cDNA, with template-switch universal primer binding. One entry per CDR3 protein results from TCRdb running MiXCR on the 5' RACE reads. The sample has some 500,000 distinct CDR3 sequences, approximately 15% seen once. The study's findings and limits: Within cord blood, abundant beta clonotypes carried fewer insertions, but memory repertoires showed no such trend.

Regarding this clonotype: Its antigen is unidentified.

These same records also appear under a second study, on yellow fever vaccine responses in identical twins.

The source of this sequence is a woman between 18 and 29 years old in good health. The specimen sequenced was CD4+ T cells sorted from blood.

CDR3 DNA: TGCAGTGGGACAGGGGGAAATTCACCCCTCCACTTT. Encoded protein: CSGTGGNSPLHF. This chain connects TRBV20-1 to TRBJ1-6; 10 bases align to TRBD1. The trim removed 7 bases at V and 7 bases at J, leaving 1 base unmatched. Per the germline V gene, CDR1 is DFQATT and CDR2 is SNEGSKA (reference sequence). There are 12 residues in the CDR3.